The sequence of this T cell receptor (beta chain) was determined in a study of cytomegalovirus exposure and HLA in healthy donors. PCR employed 60 Vbeta and 13 Jbeta primers. Clones were read by immunoSEQ multiplex PCR, and TCRdb kept only the in-frame ones, dropping some. The profile shows over 150,000 clones, more than 60% of them singletons. The germline V gene encodes CDR1 WNHNN and CDR2 SYGVQD (reference sequence). The junction had 8 bases not matched to a gene; V was cut back by 2 bases and J by 1 base. The CDR3 sequence is 18 residues long. This clone was counted between two and nine times. This chain joins TRBV10-1 and TRBJ2-2; 9 bases map to TRBD1. The clonotype was recovered from a woman in her thirties or forties in good health and CMV-seronegative. Sequencing was carried out using PBMCs. The CDR3 reads CASSEPLQTGGNTGELFF. The CDR3 region has the DNA TGCGCCAGCAGTGAGCCCCTACAGACAGGGGGGAACACCGGGGAGCTGTTTTTT.